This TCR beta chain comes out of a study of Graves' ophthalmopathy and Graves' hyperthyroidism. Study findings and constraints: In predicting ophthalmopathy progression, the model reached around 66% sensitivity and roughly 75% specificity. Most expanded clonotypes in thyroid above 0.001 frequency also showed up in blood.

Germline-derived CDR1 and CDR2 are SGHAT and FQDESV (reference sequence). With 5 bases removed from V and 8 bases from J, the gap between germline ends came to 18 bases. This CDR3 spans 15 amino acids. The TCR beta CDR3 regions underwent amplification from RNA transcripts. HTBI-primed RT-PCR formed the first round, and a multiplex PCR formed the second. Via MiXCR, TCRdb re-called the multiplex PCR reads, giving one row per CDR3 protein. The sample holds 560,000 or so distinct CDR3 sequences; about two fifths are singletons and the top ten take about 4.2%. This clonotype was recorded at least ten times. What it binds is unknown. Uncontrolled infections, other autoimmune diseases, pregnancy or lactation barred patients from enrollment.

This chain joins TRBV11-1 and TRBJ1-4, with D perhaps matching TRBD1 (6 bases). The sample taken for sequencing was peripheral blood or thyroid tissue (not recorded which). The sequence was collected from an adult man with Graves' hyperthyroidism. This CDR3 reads CASSAAGDRAEKLFF. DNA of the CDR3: TGTGCCAGCAGCGCCGCAGGGGACCGGGCAGAAAAACTGTTTTTT.